One and the same sample provided the 10 T cell receptor beta chains below, sequenced in a study of CD8 T cells in Susac syndrome. With random hexamers, reverse transcription was performed on about 0.45 to 1 ug of RNA. TCRdb analysed the immunoSEQ multiplex PCR reads with MiXCR anew, one entry per CDR3 protein. The repertoire holds under 200,000 distinct CDR3 sequences, with 90% to 95% as singletons. The sequenced sample was CD4+ T cells from PBMCs. Receptors were obtained from a human donor with Susac syndrome.

This clonotype was found a few times. The chain couples TRBV3-1 to TRBJ1-1; possible D gene TRBD1, 5 bases. The V end lost 3 bases, the J end lost 4 bases, and 9 bases lay between the germline ends. This CDR3 spans 13 amino acids. CDR1 and CDR2 from the germline V gene are LGHDT and YNNKEL (reference sequence). The CDR3 sequence: CASSQGGGTEAFF. The CDR3 DNA sequence: TGTGCCAGCAGCCAGGGGGGAGGCACTGAAGCTTTCTTT.

This clonotype was recorded only once. The rearrangement links TRBV19 to TRBJ2-5; unclear D gene. Deletions cut 4 bases from V and 0 bases from J, with 6 bases between. Germline assignment: CDR1 LNHDA and CDR2 SQIVND (reference sequence). There are 13 residues in the CDR3. The CDR3 DNA reads as TGTGCCAGTAGTAGGACGGACCAAGAGACCCAGTACTTC. Its protein is CASSRTDQETQYF. Supplemented by reference TRBV19 and TRBJ2-5, the full variable domain reads DGGITQSPKYLFRKEGQNVTLSCEQNLNHDAMYWYRQDPGQGLRLIYYSQIVNDFQKGDIAEGYSVSREKKESFPLTVTSAQKNPTAFYLCASSRTDQETQYFGPGTRLLVL.

The V gene is TRBV5-1, the J gene TRBJ1-2, with D maybe TRBD1 (5 bases). This CDR3 region has 13 residues. The germline V gene encodes CDR1 SGHRS and CDR2 YFSETQ. Trimming removed 4 bases at V and 8 bases at J, with 15 bases between. The CDR3 nucleotides are TGCGCCAGCAGCCCCGGGGCCTTTGGGGGCTACACCTTC. This gives the protein CASSPGAFGGYTF.

This clonotype was picked up one time. J is TRBJ2-3 and V is TRBV7-9; TRBD2 agrees at 7 bases. The CDR3 is made up of 13 amino acids. Looked up from germline, CDR1 is SEHNR and CDR2 is FQNEAQ (reference sequence). Trimming at V came to 8 bases and at J to 2 bases, leaving 4 bases not matched to a gene. CDR3 residues: CASASGTTDTQYF. For the CDR3, the DNA is TGTGCCAGCGCTAGCGGCACCACAGATACGCAGTATTTT.

The sample holds one count of this clonotype. This chain connects TRBV11-2 to TRBJ2-7; a weak D match, TRBD2 (6 bases). In germline, CDR1 is SGHAT, CDR2 FQNNGV. The CDR3 spans 15 residues. The V end was cut by 6 bases, the J end by 3 bases, with 18 bases between. The CDR3 DNA follows: TGTGCCAGCAGGGTAAAAGGCGGGGAACTCTACGAGCAGTACTTC. Translating gives CASRVKGGELYEQYF.

This chain joins TRBV3-1 and TRBJ2-7; D gene unclear. V gave up 0 bases and J gave up 6 bases, with 15 bases separating them. The CDR3 is made up of 15 amino acids. CDR1 and CDR2 from the germline V gene are LGHDT and YNNKEL (reference sequence). CDR3 sequence (DNA): TGTGCCAGCAGCCAAGATGATATCGACCCCGGCGAGCAGTACTTC. As protein: CASSQDDIDPGEQYF.

This chain joins TRBV29-1 and TRBJ2-1; 7 bases agree with TRBD2. Germline trimming cut 5 bases from V and 2 bases from J; bases unmatched to any gene: 6. Germline V gives CDR1 SQVTM, CDR2 ANQGSEA. The CDR3 spans 14 residues. This CDR3 reads CSVRRESAYNEQFF. For the CDR3, the DNA is TGCAGCGTTAGGCGGGAGAGCGCCTACAATGAGCAGTTCTTC.

The genes are TRBV9 and TRBJ2-5; TRBD2 agrees at 12 bases. CDR1 and CDR2 from the germline V gene are SGDLS and YYNGEE. The length of the CDR3 is 18 residues. The J segment lost 5 bases and the V segment lost 3 bases, leaving 14 bases of the junction unmatched. DNA for the CDR3: TGTGCCAGCAGCGACTCTAATCGTGGGACTAGCGGGTTTGAGACCCAGTACTTC. Translating it yields CASSDSNRGTSGFETQYF. Using reference TRBV9 and TRBJ2-5 for the parts outside the CDR3, the full variable domain is DSGVTQTPKHLITATGQRVTLRCSPRSGDLSVYWYQQSLDQGLQFLIQYYNGEERAKGNILERFSAQQFPDLHSELNLSSLELGDSALYFCASSDSNRGTSGFETQYFGPGTRLLVL.

V and J are TRBV3-1 and TRBJ1-1; D is possibly TRBD1 (5 bases). The CDR3 extends over 14 amino acids. CDR1 is LGHDT and CDR2 is YNNKEL in the germline V gene (reference sequence). V lost 2 bases and J lost 2, with 9 bases in between. CDR3 sequence (DNA): TGTGCCAGCAGCCAACAGGGAATCAACACTGAAGCTTTCTTT. Amino acid sequence: CASSQQGINTEAFF.

The chain recombines TRBV30 with TRBJ2-3; D may be TRBD1 (5 bases). Trimming pared 5 bases from V and 4 bases from J, leaving 10 bases between. Germline CDR1 is GTSNPN and CDR2 is SVGIG (reference sequence). This CDR3 spans 12 amino acids. CDR3 DNA sequence: TGTGCCTGGGGAACAGGTTCAGATACGCAGTATTTT. This encodes CAWGTGSDTQYF. The whole variable domain, remainder taken from reference TRBV30 and TRBJ2-3, is SQTIHQWPATLVQPVGSPLSLECTVEGTSNPNLYWYRQAAGRGLQLLFYSVGIGQISSEVPQNLSASRPQDRQFILSSKKLLLSDSGFYLCAWGTGSDTQYFGPGTRLTVL.